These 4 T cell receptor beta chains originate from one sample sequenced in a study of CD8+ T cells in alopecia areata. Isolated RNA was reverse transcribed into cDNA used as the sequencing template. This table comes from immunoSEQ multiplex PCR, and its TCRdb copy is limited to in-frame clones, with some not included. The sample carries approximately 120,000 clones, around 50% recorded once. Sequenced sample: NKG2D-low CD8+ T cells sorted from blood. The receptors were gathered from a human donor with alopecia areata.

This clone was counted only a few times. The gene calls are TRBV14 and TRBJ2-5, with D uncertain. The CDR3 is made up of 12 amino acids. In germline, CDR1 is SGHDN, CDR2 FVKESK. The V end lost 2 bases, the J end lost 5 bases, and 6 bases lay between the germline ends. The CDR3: CASSQTLETQYF. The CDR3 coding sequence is TGTGCCAGCAGCCAAACGCTGGAGACCCAGTACTTC. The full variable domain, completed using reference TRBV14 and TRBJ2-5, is EAGVTQFPSHSVIEKGQTVTLRCDPISGHDNLYWYRRVMGKEIKFLLHFVKESKQDESGMPNNRFLAERTGGTYSTLKVQPAELEDSGVYFCASSQTLETQYFGPGTRLLVL.

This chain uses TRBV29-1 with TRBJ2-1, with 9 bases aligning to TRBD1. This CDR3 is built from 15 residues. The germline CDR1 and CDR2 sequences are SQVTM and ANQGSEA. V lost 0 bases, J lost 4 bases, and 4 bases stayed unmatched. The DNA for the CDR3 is TGCAGCGTTGAAGAATGGACAGGGGAGTACAATGAGCAGTTCTTC. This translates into CSVEEWTGEYNEQFF.

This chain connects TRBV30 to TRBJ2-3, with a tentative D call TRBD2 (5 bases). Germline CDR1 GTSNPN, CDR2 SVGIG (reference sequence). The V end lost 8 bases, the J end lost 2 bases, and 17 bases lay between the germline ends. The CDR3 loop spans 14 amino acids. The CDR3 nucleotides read TGTGCCGGAGGCGGGCATGGCGCCACAGATACGCAGTATTTT. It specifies CAGGGHGATDTQYF. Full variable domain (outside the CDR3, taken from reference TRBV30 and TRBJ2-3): SQTIHQWPATLVQPVGSPLSLECTVEGTSNPNLYWYRQAAGRGLQLLFYSVGIGQISSEVPQNLSASRPQDRQFILSSKKLLLSDSGFYLCAGGGHGATDTQYFGPGTRLTVL.

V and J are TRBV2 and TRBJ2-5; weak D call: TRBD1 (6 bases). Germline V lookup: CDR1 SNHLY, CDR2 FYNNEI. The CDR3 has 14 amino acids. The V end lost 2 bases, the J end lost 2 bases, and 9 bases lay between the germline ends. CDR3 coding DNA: TGTGCCAGCAGTGAACGGGACAATCAAGAGACCCAGTACTTC. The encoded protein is CASSERDNQETQYF.